This is a list of T cell receptor beta chains from one sample in a study of blood T cell repertoires in COVID-19. Generated by immunoSEQ multiplex PCR, the TCRdb table keeps only in-frame clones and is missing some. Counted here are fewer than 90,000 clones, more than 65% occurring once; the ten biggest clones make up 11%. The sample comprised peripheral blood. Receptors originate from a man aged 50-59 years with acute or convalescent COVID-19. The CDR3 runs from the conserved cysteine through the conserved F or W. D genes are given only for firm matches. The size entry is marked missing in some rows and otherwise reads once, few, many or a size class.

d_call j_call v_call clone_size cdr3_nt cdr3_aa
- TRBJ1-2 TRBV18 - TGTGCCAGCTCCCCCGACTCTCTATATGGCTACACCTTC CASSPDSLYGYTF
TRBD2 TRBJ2-7 TRBV6-6 - TGTGCCAGCAGTTACGCGTCTAGCGGGACCTACGAGCAGTACTTC CASSYASSGTYEQYF
TRBD1 TRBJ1-3 TRBV4-1 - TGCGCCAGCAGCCAAGATGACAGGGGGGGAAACACCATATATTTT CASSQDDRGGNTIYF
- TRBJ2-6 TRBV27 few TGTGCCAGCAGACGAGTCTCTGGGGCCAACGTCCTGACTTTC CASRRVSGANVLTF
- TRBJ1-2 TRBV6-1 - TGTGCCAGCAGCTTCGACACCTATGGCTACACCTTC CASSFDTYGYTF
TRBD1 TRBJ2-7 TRBV19 - TGTGCCAGTAGCGCTCGAGGGACAGACTCCTACGAGCAGTACTTC CASSARGTDSYEQYF
- TRBJ2-7 TRBV19 - TGTGCCAGTAGTCCACCAGTAGGGCGGGCAGGGGCCTACGAGCAGTACTTC CASSPPVGRAGAYEQYF
- TRBJ2-7 TRBV28 - TGTGCCAGCATAGAGTTCCGGGTAAATAAACAGGGCGTTGCCTACGAGCAGTACTTC CASIEFRVNKQGVAYEQYF
- TRBJ1-2 TRBV2 - TGTGCCAGCATCCCGGACAGTGACTATGGCTACACCTTC CASIPDSDYGYTF
TRBD2 TRBJ2-3 TRBV3-1/TRBV3-2 - TGTGCCAGCAGCCCTGGGGGGGGTCGGACTAGCACAGATACGCAGTATTTT CASSPGGGRTSTDTQYF
- TRBJ2-1 TRBV6-2/TRBV6-3 - TGTGCCAGCAGCAAGGACAGCGTCTCCTACAATGAGCAGTTCTTC CASSKDSVSYNEQFF
- TRBJ1-6 TRBV5-1 - TGCGCCAGCAGCTTGGCCCAGGGGAACTCACCCCTCCACTTT CASSLAQGNSPLHF
TRBD2 TRBJ2-1 TRBV4-3 - TGCGCCAGCAGCCAAGATGCGGGGGGCTCCTACAATGAGCAGTTCTTC CASSQDAGGSYNEQFF
- TRBJ2-7 TRBV20-1 - TGCAGTGCACGGTCCCTCTACGAGCAGTACTTC CSARSLYEQYF
TRBD2 TRBJ2-2 TRBV7-7 - TGTGCCAGCAGCTTAATTCCCGGGCTAGCGGGAGTCGGGGAGCTGTTTTTT CASSLIPGLAGVGELFF
- TRBJ2-7 TRBV11-2 - TGTGCCAGCAGCAATGAGGCAAAGTTTTACGAGCAGTACTTC CASSNEAKFYEQYF
TRBD1 TRBJ1-2 TRBV19 - TGTGCCAGTAGTACCCGACAGGGGGCTGACTATGGCTACACCTTC CASSTRQGADYGYTF
TRBD1 TRBJ1-5 TRBV25-1 - TGTGCCAGCAGCGGACAGGGCAATCAGCCCCAGCATTTT CASSGQGNQPQHF
- TRBJ1-1 TRBV19 - TGTGCCAGTATTCCTTCGGGTGAGGGCACTGAAGCTTTCTTT CASIPSGEGTEAFF
- TRBJ2-7 TRBV6-2/TRBV6-3 few TGTGCCAGCAGTTACTCTAGCAGGGAACTCTACGAGCAGTACTTC CASSYSSRELYEQYF
TRBD1 TRBJ2-1 TRBV6-1 - TGTGCCAGCAGTGGCAGACAGGGTTCCCGATACAATGAGCAGTTCTTC CASSGRQGSRYNEQFF
TRBD1 TRBJ2-5 TRBV7-2 - TGTGCCAGCAGCAGGACAGGGGGTGGGGAGACCCAGTACTTC CASSRTGGGETQYF
- TRBJ2-2 TRBV6-2/TRBV6-3 - TGTGCCAGCAGCCGGGGCTCGAACACCGGGGAGCTGTTTTTT CASSRGSNTGELFF
- TRBJ1-1 TRBV4-1 few TGCGCCAGCAGCCCCCAAGCTACCACAACGAGGACTGAAGCTTTCTTT CASSPQATTTRTEAFF
TRBD1 TRBJ1-2 TRBV5-4 - TGTGCCAGCAGCCTGGAACAGGGGGCTGGCTATGGCTACACCTTC CASSLEQGAGYGYTF
- TRBJ1-1 TRBV5-1 - TGCGCCAGCAGCTTGGAAGATCCCAAGTTTGTCGGGGGAGCTTTCTTT CASSLEDPKFVGGAFF
TRBD1 TRBJ1-1 TRBV30 - TGTGCCTGGACCACCAGGGGGCTGAACACTGAAGCTTTCTTT CAWTTRGLNTEAFF
- TRBJ1-1 TRBV5-6 - TGTGCCAGCGGATGGGGAGATCTGAACACTGAAGCTTTCTTT CASGWGDLNTEAFF
- TRBJ1-6 TRBV20-1 - TGCAGTGCCGGAGTTTCACCCCTCCACTTT CSAGVSPLHF
- TRBJ2-3 TRBV7-8 - TGTGCCAGCAGCCAGGGGGGGTACCCTGGGCGAGGAGATACGCAGTATTTT CASSQGGYPGRGDTQYF
- TRBJ1-2 TRBV7-2 - TGTGCCAGCAGCCCTCAGGGGAATGGCTACACCTTC CASSPQGNGYTF
- TRBJ2-3 TRBV10-3 - TGTGCCATCAGTGAGTCGAGTGGCGGGGGCACAGATACGCAGTATTTT CAISESSGGGTDTQYF
TRBD1 TRBJ1-4 TRBV19 - TGTGCCAGTAGCTCGGGACAGCTTAATGAAAAACTGTTTTTT CASSSGQLNEKLFF
TRBD1 TRBJ1-1 TRBV12-5 - TGTGCTAGTGGTTTCTTCGAGACAGGGAAAACTGAAGCTTTCTTT CASGFFETGKTEAFF
TRBD1 TRBJ1-4 TRBV5-4 - TGTGCCAGCAGCTGGTGGACAGGGGGAAATGAAAAACTGTTTTTT CASSWWTGGNEKLFF
- TRBJ2-1 TRBV5-4 - TGTGCCAGCAGCTACGCGGGGCACCGCTCCTACAATGAGCAGTTCTTC CASSYAGHRSYNEQFF
TRBD1 TRBJ1-5 TRBV19 - TGTGCCAGTAGTATTGAAGGGGGCGGTCAGCCCCAGCATTTT CASSIEGGGQPQHF
- TRBJ1-5 TRBV19 - TGTGCCAGTAGTACCCTCAGGGAGGGTCAGCCCCAGCATTTT CASSTLREGQPQHF
TRBD1 TRBJ1-5 TRBV4-3 - TGCGCCAGCAGCCGGGACAGGGGGGGCAATCAGCCCCAGCATTTT CASSRDRGGNQPQHF
- TRBJ2-4 TRBV28 - TGTGCCAGCAGCGTAGCCAAAAACATTCAGTACTTC CASSVAKNIQYF
TRBD1 TRBJ2-7 TRBV19 - TGTGCCGCCGGGACAGTCTACGAGCAGTACTTC CAAGTVYEQYF
- TRBJ2-3 TRBV7-9 - TGTGCCAGCAGCTCAGGACGCGGGGTCACAGATACGCAGTATTTT CASSSGRGVTDTQYF
- TRBJ2-5 TRBV5-1 - TGCGCCAGCAGTTTGGGTGACAGCGCGGAGACCCAGTACTTC CASSLGDSAETQYF
TRBD2 TRBJ2-5 TRBV15 - TGTGCCACCCGATGGGGAGGGAAGCAAGAGACCCAGTACTTC CATRWGGKQETQYF
TRBD1 TRBJ1-2 TRBV5-1 - TGCGCCAGCAGTACGACAGGGGATGGGTATGGCTACACCTTC CASSTTGDGYGYTF
- TRBJ2-2 TRBV19 - TGTGCCAGTAGTATTCTAGGCCTAGCTCTAAACACCGGGGAGCTGTTTTTT CASSILGLALNTGELFF
- TRBJ2-7 TRBV9 - TGTGCCAGAGGAGGGTGCGGCTCCGAGCAGTACTTC CARGGCGSEQYF
TRBD1 TRBJ2-7 TRBV11-3 - TGTGCCAGCAGCTTAGATACGGGACAGGGAAGCGAGCAGTACTTC CASSLDTGQGSEQYF
- TRBJ1-2 TRBV25-1 - TGTGCCAGCACCATCTCCGAGAACTATGGCTACACCTTC CASTISENYGYTF
- TRBJ1-2 TRBV7-8 - TGTGCCAGCAGCTTAGGCCGGGATAACTATGGCTACACCTTC CASSLGRDNYGYTF
- TRBJ2-2 TRBV27 - TGTGCCAGCAGTCCCCGGACAGTTAACACCGGGGAGCTGTTTTTT CASSPRTVNTGELFF